Each of the 25 T cell receptor beta chains below was sequenced from the same sample in a study of vaccination and CD4 T cells after COVID-19. Cultured CD4+ T-cell DNA underwent Oncomine TCR Beta short-read sequencing. In TCRdb, the PCR reads were re-called with MiXCR into one record per CDR3 protein. The data show 21,000 or so distinct CDR3 sequences, with about 40% seen just once and approximately 5% held by the top ten. These receptors' targets are unknown. Time point meaning: late sampling 161 to 241 days after vaccination in a few convalescent patients. Treatment noted: roughly 10-day PBMC culture with coronavirus spike peptide pools or control peptides (ViraFEST assay). The sequenced sample was CD4+ T cells from blood, cultured in vitro, obtained about 7 months after SARS-CoV-2 vaccination. All receptors derive from a human donor who had recovered from COVID-19.

This clonotype showed up just a few times. The chain is built from TRBV27 and TRBJ2-7, with 8 bases fitting TRBD2. V was clipped by 2 bases and J by 3 bases; unmatched bases: 9. The germline V gene has CDR1 MNHEY and CDR2 SMNVEV (reference sequence). The CDR3 contains 16 residues. CDR3: CASSLHIRTSHYEQYF. The CDR3 DNA sequence: TGTGCCAGCAGTTTACATATCCGGACTAGCCACTACGAGCAGTACTTC.

This clonotype appeared a few times. This chain uses TRBV20-1 with TRBJ1-1; D unresolved. The germline V gene has CDR1 DFQATT and CDR2 SNEGSKA (reference sequence). The CDR3 runs 12 residues. Deletions cut 1 base from V and 7 bases from J, with 10 bases between. The CDR3: CSARVGRVEAFF. Here the CDR3 DNA reads TGCAGTGCTAGAGTCGGAAGAGTTGAAGCTTTCTTT.

V gene TRBV6-4 combines with J gene TRBJ2-5; 7 positions match TRBD2. The CDR3 totals 15 residues. The germline CDR1 and CDR2 sequences are MRHNA and SNTAGT. J was trimmed by 1 base and V by 5 bases; bases with no gene match: 7. The CDR3 DNA reads as TGTGCCAGCAGTTCCGGGGAGGGGCTCCAAGAGACCCAGTACTTC. This translates into CASSSGEGLQETQYF.

The J gene is TRBJ1-2, the V gene TRBV19, with D tentatively TRBD1 (6 bases). The V end lost 4 bases, the J end lost 2 bases, and 14 bases lay between the germline ends. The CDR3 is 15 residues long. Germline CDR1 reads LNHDA; CDR2 reads SQIVND (reference sequence). CDR3 region: CASSRQAQMNYGYTF. CDR3 DNA sequence: TGTGCCAGTAGTAGACAGGCCCAGATGAACTATGGCTACACCTTC.

This chain uses TRBV20-1 with TRBJ2-7, with D perhaps matching TRBD1 (5 bases). This CDR3 has 15 amino acids. Trimming shortened V by 0 bases and J by 1 base, and 13 bases separated the two germline ends. Germline V gene lookup returns CDR1 DFQATT and CDR2 SNEGSKA (reference sequence). CDR3 sequence (DNA): TGCAGTGCTAGAGATCACAGACAGCAATCCTACGAGCAGTACTTC. Translated: CSARDHRQQSYEQYF.

Sample share makes this clonotype medium-sized. The gene calls are TRBV7-3 and TRBJ2-5; no clear D. CDR3 length equals 13 residues. Trimming stripped 5 bases from V and 0 bases from J, with 7 bases between. The V gene's germline CDR1 is SGHTA and CDR2 FQGTGA. The CDR3 loop is CASSLTYQETQYF. The CDR3 region has the DNA TGTGCCAGCAGCCTTACGTACCAAGAGACCCAGTACTTC.

The rearrangement uses TRBV6-1 and TRBJ1-5; TRBD1 matches at 8 bases. J was trimmed by 4 bases and V by 4 bases; bases with no gene match: 6. CDR1 and CDR2 from the germline V gene are MNHNS and SASEGT. CDR3 length: 15 residues. CDR3 nucleotide sequence: TGTGCCAGCAGTGCGGACAGGGTAGGAAATCAGCCCCAGCATTTT. It translates to CASSADRVGNQPQHF.

The chain combines TRBV28 with TRBJ1-6; 10 nucleotides match TRBD1. There are 16 residues in the CDR3. V shed 6 bases, J shed 9 bases, and the junction held 11 bases outside the gene matches. The V gene's germline CDR1 is MDHEN and CDR2 SYDVKM. CDR3 sequence (DNA): TGTGCCAGCAGCTCCTTGACAGGGGGCATCGTTTCACCCCTCCACTTT. This translates into CASSSLTGGIVSPLHF. Full variable domain (missing parts from reference TRBV28 and TRBJ1-6): DVKVTQSSRYLVKRTGEKVFLECVQDMDHENMFWYRQDPGLGLRLIYFSYDVKMKEKGDIPEGYSVSREKKERFSLILESASTNQTSMYLCASSSLTGGIVSPLHFGNGTRLTVT.

V usage is TRBV2 and J usage is TRBJ2-5; 13 nucleotides agree with TRBD2. V lost 6 bases and J lost 1; bases outside the gene matches: 5. Per germline, CDR1 SNHLY and CDR2 FYNNEI. This CDR3 region has 16 residues. For the CDR3, the DNA is TGTGCCAGCAGAGAGGGGACTAGCGGGATCCAAGAGACCCAGTACTTC. As protein: CASREGTSGIQETQYF.

The J gene is TRBJ2-1, the V gene TRBV6-1, with TRBD2 identical over 10 bases. The CDR3 loop spans 17 amino acids. Germline CDR1 reads MNHNS; CDR2 reads SASEGT. V lost 7 bases and J lost 5; bases outside the gene matches: 14. Written as DNA, the CDR3 is TGTGCCAGCACTCTAGTAAAAAGCGGGAGGGCACACAATGAGCAGTTCTTC. Residues: CASTLVKSGRAHNEQFF.

This clonotype is labeled medium-sized. J is TRBJ2-5 and V is TRBV7-2; TRBD1 matches at 7 bases. J gave up 5 bases and V 5 bases, and 8 bases lay outside the gene matches. CDR3 length: 14 amino acids. The germline CDR1 and CDR2 sequences are SGHTA and FQGNSA. The CDR3 reads CASSRQGLLETQYF. The CDR3 DNA sequence: TGTGCCAGCAGCCGACAGGGATTGCTGGAGACCCAGTACTTC.

This clonotype was counted a few times. The genes are TRBV7-3 and TRBJ2-3; D gene uncertain. There are 17 residues in the CDR3. With 5 bases removed from V and 0 bases from J, the gap between germline ends came to 18 bases. The germline CDR1 and CDR2 sequences are SGHTA and FQGTGA. The CDR3 DNA follows: TGTGCCAGCAGCCCGACCAGGCGGCACTCAAGCACAGATACGCAGTATTTT. Its protein product is CASSPTRRHSSTDTQYF.

The chain uses TRBV6-1 and TRBJ1-6; D call uncertain. Germline CDR1 and CDR2: MNHNS and SASEGT. CDR3 length: 16 amino acids. Trimming removed 7 bases from V and 0 bases from J, with 13 bases in between. The CDR3 reads CASTQLQSSYNSPLHF. CDR3 in DNA: TGTGCCAGCACCCAACTGCAGAGCTCCTATAATTCACCCCTCCACTTT.

The chain links TRBV10-3 to TRBJ1-6; 9 bases are shared with TRBD1. V shed 10 bases, J shed 5 bases, and the junction held 6 bases outside the gene matches. The CDR3 consists of 14 residues. Germline CDR1 is ENHRY and CDR2 is SYGVKD. DNA for the CDR3: TGTGCCACGAGGGACAGGGCAGATAATTCACCCCTCCACTTT. This sequence encodes CATRDRADNSPLHF.

The chain joins TRBV6-1 to TRBJ1-6; no definite D call. The ends were cut back, 5 bases at V and 7 bases at J, with 12 bases in the middle. The CDR3 is 14 residues long. CDR1 and CDR2 from the germline V gene are MNHNS and SASEGT. The CDR3 bases are TGTGCCAGCAGTCCGTCCTTGGGGAATTCACCCCTCCACTTT. Translated: CASSPSLGNSPLHF.

This clonotype came up a few times. The chain carries TRBV6-1 and TRBJ2-7; D may be TRBD1 (6 bases). The CDR3 sequence is 14 residues long. Germline assignment: CDR1 MNHNS and CDR2 SASEGT. V gave up 6 bases and J gave up 7 bases, with 19 bases separating them. CDR3 region: CASSDRWTVGEQYF. CDR3 DNA sequence: TGTGCCAGCAGCGACCGGTGGACAGTTGGGGAGCAGTACTTC.

This chain uses TRBV20-1 with TRBJ2-3, with 8 bases matching TRBD2. The V and J ends lost 6 bases and 6 bases, in that order; junction bases with no gene match: 8. Germline assignment: CDR1 DFQATT and CDR2 SNEGSKA (reference sequence). CDR3 size: 13 residues. DNA of the CDR3: TGCAGTGCCCTCTTAGCGGGATGGGATACGCAGTATTTT. Protein product: CSALLAGWDTQYF.

This clonotype was counted a few times. The chain joins TRBV20-1 to TRBJ2-5; 7 bases map to TRBD1. Per germline, CDR1 DFQATT and CDR2 SNEGSKA (reference sequence). V shed 6 bases, J shed 1 base, and the junction held 5 bases outside the gene matches. The CDR3 spans 13 residues. This CDR3 reads CSAWDSLQETQYF. In DNA form, the CDR3 reads TGCAGTGCCTGGGACAGCCTCCAAGAGACCCAGTACTTC.

This rearrangement joins TRBV20-1 to TRBJ2-3; D is uncertain. CDR1 DFQATT and CDR2 SNEGSKA come from the germline V gene (reference sequence). V lost 0 bases and J lost 5, with 9 bases in between. CDR3 size: 13 residues. The CDR3 sequence is CSAREVQLDTQYF. The CDR3, as DNA: TGCAGTGCTAGAGAGGTCCAGCTAGATACGCAGTATTTT.

This clonotype came up a few times. The rearrangement uses TRBV27 and TRBJ2-4, with D possibly matching TRBD2 (6 bases). Germline CDR1 and CDR2: MNHEY and SMNVEV (reference sequence). V lost 1 base and J lost 8, with 15 bases in between. The CDR3 is made up of 15 amino acids. CDR3 nucleotide sequence: TGTGCCAGCAGTTTATTTGGGGCGGGAAGGGACATTCAGTACTTC. This sequence encodes CASSLFGAGRDIQYF.

This clonotype was seen more than once but under ten times. The chain joins TRBV7-9 to TRBJ2-5; 7 bases match TRBD1. V was pared by 4 bases and J by 7 bases, with 12 bases of the junction left unmatched. The CDR3 extends over 15 amino acids. CDR1 is SEHNR and CDR2 is FQNEAQ in the germline V gene (reference sequence). The CDR3 DNA reads as TGTGCCAGCAGCTATATATTGGGGACAGTCGGGACCCAGTACTTC. Amino acids: CASSYILGTVGTQYF.

There are a few counts of this clonotype. The V and J genes are TRBV20-1 and TRBJ2-1, with TRBD2 matching 9 bases. The germline V gene encodes CDR1 DFQATT and CDR2 SNEGSKA (reference sequence). The CDR3 has 20 residues. The V and J ends lost 1 base and 5 bases, in that order; junction bases with no gene match: 21. In nucleotides, the CDR3 is TGCAGTGCTAGAGCTTCTAGGGGACTAGCTGTTGCCGTGGTGGACAATGAGCAGTTCTTC. This encodes CSARASRGLAVAVVDNEQFF.

Written as DNA, the CDR3 is TGCAGTGCTAGATCCGGACTAGCGGGAGGGTGGAGGCCCTACAATGAGCAGTTCTTC. The encoded protein is CSARSGLAGGWRPYNEQFF. The chain is built from TRBV20-1 and TRBJ2-1, with 15 bases identical to TRBD2. The CDR3 is 19 residues long. The germline CDR1 and CDR2 sequences are DFQATT and SNEGSKA (reference sequence). Trimming took 2 bases from V and 2 from J; bases not matched to a gene: 10.

The chain links TRBV7-6 to TRBJ2-5; D might be TRBD1 (6 bases). The CDR3 runs 14 residues. Germline CDR1 SGHVS, CDR2 FNYEAQ. Trimming removed 1 base from V and 6 bases from J, with 12 bases in between. Written as DNA, the CDR3 is TGTGCCAGCAGCTTAGGGGGGCAGGCTAAGACCCAGTACTTC. Translating gives CASSLGGQAKTQYF.

This clonotype was counted only a few times. V and J are TRBV6-1 and TRBJ2-7, with 12 positions matching TRBD2. Germline V gene data show CDR1 as MNHNS and CDR2 as SASEGT. J was trimmed by 2 bases and V by 3 bases; bases with no gene match: 5. The CDR3 runs 16 residues. CDR3 nucleotide sequence: TGTGCCAGCAGTGAGTGGACTAGCGGGGTTACCTACGAGCAGTACTTC. Translation: CASSEWTSGVTYEQYF.